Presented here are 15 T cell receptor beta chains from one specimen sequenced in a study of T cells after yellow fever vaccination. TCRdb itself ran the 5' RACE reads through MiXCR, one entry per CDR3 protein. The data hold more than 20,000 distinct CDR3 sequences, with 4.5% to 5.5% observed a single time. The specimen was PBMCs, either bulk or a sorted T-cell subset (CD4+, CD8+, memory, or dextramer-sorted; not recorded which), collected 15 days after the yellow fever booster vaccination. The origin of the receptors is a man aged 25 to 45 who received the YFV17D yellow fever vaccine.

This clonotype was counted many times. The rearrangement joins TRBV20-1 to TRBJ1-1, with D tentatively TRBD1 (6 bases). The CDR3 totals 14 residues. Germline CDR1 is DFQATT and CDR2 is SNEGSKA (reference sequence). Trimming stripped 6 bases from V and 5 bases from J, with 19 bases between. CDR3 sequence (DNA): TGCAGTGCCCATAGGAGGGGGGCTCGAACTGAAGCTTTCTTT. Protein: CSAHRRGARTEAFF.

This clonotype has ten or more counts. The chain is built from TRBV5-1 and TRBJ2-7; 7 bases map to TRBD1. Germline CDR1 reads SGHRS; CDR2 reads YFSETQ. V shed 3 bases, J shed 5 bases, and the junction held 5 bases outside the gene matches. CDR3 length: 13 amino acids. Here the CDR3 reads CASSWDDRDEQYF. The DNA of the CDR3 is TGCGCCAGCAGCTGGGACGACAGGGACGAGCAGTACTTC.

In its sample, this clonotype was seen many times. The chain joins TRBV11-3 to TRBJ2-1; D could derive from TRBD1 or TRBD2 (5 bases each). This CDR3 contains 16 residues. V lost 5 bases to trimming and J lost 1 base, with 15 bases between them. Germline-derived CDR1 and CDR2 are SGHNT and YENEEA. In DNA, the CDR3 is TGTGCCAGCAGCAAGGCTGGGACCCTGTCCTACAATGAGCAGTTCTTC. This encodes CASSKAGTLSYNEQFF.

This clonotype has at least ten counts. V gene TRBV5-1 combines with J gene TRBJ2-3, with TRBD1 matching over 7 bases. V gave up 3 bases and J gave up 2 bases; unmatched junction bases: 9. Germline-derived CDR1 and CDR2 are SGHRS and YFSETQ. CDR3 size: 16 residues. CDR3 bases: TGCGCCAGCAGCTCACAGTCGACAGGGACCACAGATACGCAGTATTTT. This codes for CASSSQSTGTTDTQYF.

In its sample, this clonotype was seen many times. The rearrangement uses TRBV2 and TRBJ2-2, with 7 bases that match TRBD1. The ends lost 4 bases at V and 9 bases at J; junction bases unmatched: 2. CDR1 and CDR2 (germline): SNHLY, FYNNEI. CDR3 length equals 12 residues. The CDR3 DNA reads TGTGCCAGCAGTGTACAGGGGTGGGAGCTGTTTTTT. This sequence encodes CASSVQGWELFF.

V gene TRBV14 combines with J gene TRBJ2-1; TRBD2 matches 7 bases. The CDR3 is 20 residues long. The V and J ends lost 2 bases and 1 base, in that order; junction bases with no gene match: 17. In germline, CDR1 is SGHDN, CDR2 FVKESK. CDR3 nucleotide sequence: TGTGCCAGCAGCCAATATTTGGGAGGGCCGGTAGTACGTTCCTACAATGAGCAGTTCTTC. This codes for CASSQYLGGPVVRSYNEQFF.

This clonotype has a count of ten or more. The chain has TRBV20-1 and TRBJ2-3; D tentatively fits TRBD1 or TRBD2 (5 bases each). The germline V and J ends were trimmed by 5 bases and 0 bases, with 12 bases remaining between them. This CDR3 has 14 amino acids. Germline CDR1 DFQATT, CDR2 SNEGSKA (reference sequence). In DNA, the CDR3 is TGCAGTGCTGAACCGGGACGGAGCACAGATACGCAGTATTTT. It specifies CSAEPGRSTDTQYF.

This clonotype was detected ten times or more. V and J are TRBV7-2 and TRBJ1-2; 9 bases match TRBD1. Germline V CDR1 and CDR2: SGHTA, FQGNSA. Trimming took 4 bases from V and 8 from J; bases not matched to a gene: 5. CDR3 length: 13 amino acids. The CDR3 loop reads CASSWDREGGYTF. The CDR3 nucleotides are TGTGCCAGCAGCTGGGACAGGGAAGGAGGCTACACCTTC.

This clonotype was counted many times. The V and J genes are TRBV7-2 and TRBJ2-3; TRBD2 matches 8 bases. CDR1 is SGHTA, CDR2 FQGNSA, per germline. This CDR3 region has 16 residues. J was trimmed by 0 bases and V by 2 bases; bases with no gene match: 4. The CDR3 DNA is TGTGCCAGCAGCTTATCGGCTAGCGGGAGCACAGATACGCAGTATTTT. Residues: CASSLSASGSTDTQYF. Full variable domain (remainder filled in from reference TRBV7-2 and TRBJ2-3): GAGVSQSPSNKVTEKGKDVELRCDPISGHTALYWYRQSLGQGLEFLIYFQGNSAPDKSGLPSDRFSAERTGGSVSTLTIQRTQQEDSAVYLCASSLSASGSTDTQYFGPGTRLTVL.

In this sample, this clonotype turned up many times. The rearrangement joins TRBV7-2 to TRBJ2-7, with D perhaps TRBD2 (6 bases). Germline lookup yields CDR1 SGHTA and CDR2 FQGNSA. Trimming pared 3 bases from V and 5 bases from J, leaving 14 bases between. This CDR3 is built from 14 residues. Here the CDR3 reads CASSLTGTSHEQYF. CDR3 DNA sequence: TGTGCCAGCAGCTTGACCGGGACTTCTCACGAGCAGTACTTC.

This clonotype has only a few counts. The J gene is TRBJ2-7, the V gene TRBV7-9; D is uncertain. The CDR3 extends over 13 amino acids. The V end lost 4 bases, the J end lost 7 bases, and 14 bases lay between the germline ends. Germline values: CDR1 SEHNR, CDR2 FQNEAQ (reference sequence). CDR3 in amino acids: CASSSPPLGEQYF. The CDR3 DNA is TGTGCCAGCAGCTCACCCCCTCTTGGGGAGCAGTACTTC.

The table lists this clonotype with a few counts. In DNA, the CDR3 is TGTGCCAGCAGCATGAAGGGGGAGAGCAATCAGCCCCAGCATTTT. Translating it yields CASSMKGESNQPQHF. The chain couples TRBV7-2 to TRBJ1-5, with D maybe TRBD1 (6 bases). This CDR3 comprises 15 residues. Germline values: CDR1 SGHTA, CDR2 FQGNSA. Between the trimmed V and J ends, which lost 5 bases and 1 base, there was a span of 12 bases.

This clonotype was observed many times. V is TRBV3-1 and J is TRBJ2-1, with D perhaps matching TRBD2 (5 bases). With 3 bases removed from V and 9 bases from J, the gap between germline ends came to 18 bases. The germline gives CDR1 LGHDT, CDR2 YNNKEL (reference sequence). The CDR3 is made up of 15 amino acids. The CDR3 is CASSQEPAEGIEQFF. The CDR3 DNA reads TGTGCCAGCAGCCAGGAACCTGCCGAGGGAATTGAGCAGTTCTTC.

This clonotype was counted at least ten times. CDR3 DNA sequence: TGCAGTGTTCACCGAGCGGGAGGGAGCTCCTACAATGAGCAGTTCTTC. Encoded protein: CSVHRAGGSSYNEQFF. The chain links TRBV20-1 to TRBJ2-1; 10 positions agree with TRBD2. V was pared by 7 bases and J by 0 bases, with 9 bases of the junction left unmatched. Germline loops: CDR1 DFQATT, CDR2 SNEGSKA (reference sequence). The length of the CDR3 is 16 residues.

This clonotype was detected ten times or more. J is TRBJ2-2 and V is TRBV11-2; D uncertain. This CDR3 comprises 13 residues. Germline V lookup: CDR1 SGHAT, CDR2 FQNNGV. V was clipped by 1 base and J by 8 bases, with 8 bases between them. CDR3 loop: CASSLGEWGELFF. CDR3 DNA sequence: TGTGCCAGCAGCTTAGGGGAATGGGGGGAGCTGTTTTTT.